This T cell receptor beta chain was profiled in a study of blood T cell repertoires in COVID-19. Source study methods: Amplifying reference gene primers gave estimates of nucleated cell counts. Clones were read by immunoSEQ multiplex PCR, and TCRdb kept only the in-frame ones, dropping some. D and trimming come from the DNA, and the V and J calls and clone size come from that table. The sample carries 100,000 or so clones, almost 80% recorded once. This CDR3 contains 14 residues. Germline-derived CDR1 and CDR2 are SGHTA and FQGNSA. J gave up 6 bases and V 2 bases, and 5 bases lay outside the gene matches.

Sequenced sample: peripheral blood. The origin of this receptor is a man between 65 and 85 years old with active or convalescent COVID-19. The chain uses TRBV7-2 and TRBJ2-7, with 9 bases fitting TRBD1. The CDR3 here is CASSLNRGPVEQYF. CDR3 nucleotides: TGTGCCAGCAGCTTAAACAGGGGGCCGGTCGAGCAGTACTTC.